This T cell receptor (beta chain) derives from a study of cytomegalovirus exposure and HLA in healthy donors. For the study at large: Genetic ancestry analysis placed over 65% of the 398 donors that were genotyped in the Caucasian-associated cluster.

Looked up from germline, CDR1 is MNHEY and CDR2 is SMNVEV (reference sequence). CDR3 length equals 13 residues. With V trimmed by 7 bases and J by 11 bases, 9 bases remained unmatched. The study's findings and limits: In a later analysis, more than 15,000 TCR beta sequences were associated with HLA alleles at 0.05 false discovery rate. A missense DCLRE1C variant was associated with V- and J-gene trimming of TCR beta chains in a later analysis, and an independent cohort replicated the association. Later analysis placed DRB1 highest and HLA-C lowest in TCR association rates, which differed by HLA locus.

Primers for the PCR totalled 60 Vbeta and 13 Jbeta. Libraries were prepared by immunoSEQ multiplex PCR; TCRdb keeps only in-frame clonotypes and omits some of them. Among roughly 130,000 clones listed, about three quarters were seen once. Details on this clone: Its antigen is not known.

The sample was PBMCs. The chain combines TRBV27 with TRBJ2-5; TRBD2 matches at 11 bases. The clonotype originates from a man aged 40-55 years in good health and CMV-seronegative. In DNA, the CDR3 is TGTGCCAGCAAGGTAGCGGGAGGGCCTGGGCAGTACTTC. This codes for CASKVAGGPGQYF.